This TCR beta chain was sequenced in a study of T cells in Graves' hyperthyroidism and ophthalmopathy. General study findings and limits: Model-based prediction identified ophthalmopathy a median roughly 5.9 months prior to its onset.

CDR1 is DFQATT, CDR2 SNEGSKA, per germline (reference sequence). The CDR3 spans 13 residues. Researchers amplified the TCR beta CDR3 regions from RNA transcripts. Initially, a first-round RT-PCR of the TCR CDR3 employed the HTBI primer set. MiXCR was run by TCRdb on the multiplex PCR reads, yielding one entry per CDR3 protein. The table records 450,000 to 600,000 distinct CDR3 sequences, about 14% of them present only once. Worth noting for this clonotype: Its specificity is not known. The junction departs from the called germline gene at one end, perhaps through a read error.

Newly diagnosed hyperthyroidism patients aged 18 to 65 years had disease lasting under 2 months. This TCR was sampled from a woman aged 40 to 55 with Graves' hyperthyroidism. This rearrangement joins TRBV20-1 to TRBJ2-1, with D maybe TRBD2 (6 bases). Sequenced sample: blood. CDR3 in amino acids: CGAKATSFYEQFF. The CDR3 DNA follows: TGCGGTGCTAAGGCCACTAGCTTCTATGAGCAGTTCTTC.